The 10 T cell receptor beta chains reported below all come from one sample, sequenced in a study of cytomegalovirus exposure and HLA in healthy donors. 13 Jbeta primers and 60 Vbeta primers were used for the PCR. Assay used: immunoSEQ multiplex PCR; TCRdb lists only in-frame clones, some missing. The sample shows tens of thousands of clones, about three quarters of them seen only once. Sequencing was carried out using PBMCs. These receptors were collected from a man younger than 35 in good health and CMV-seronegative.

This rearrangement joins TRBV30 to TRBJ2-7, with D perhaps matching TRBD1 (6 bases). Germline CDR1 and CDR2: GTSNPN and SVGIG (reference sequence). Trimming took 2 bases from V and 8 from J, leaving 10 bases between them. The CDR3 is made up of 11 amino acids. In DNA, the CDR3 is TGTGCCTGGAGTCCACAGGGAAAGCAGTACTTC. Translated: CAWSPQGKQYF.

This clone was detected a few times. V is TRBV7-9 and J is TRBJ2-1; no reliable D call. The CDR3 is 15 residues long. The germline CDR1 and CDR2 sequences are SEHNR and FQNEAQ (reference sequence). V dropped 1 base and J dropped 4 bases, with 11 bases sitting between them. CDR3 in DNA: TGTGCCAGCAGCTTAGACGCTACCCGGTACAATGAGCAGTTCTTC. It yields the protein CASSLDATRYNEQFF.

This sequence joins TRBV7-2 and TRBJ2-4, with unresolved D. This CDR3 spans 15 amino acids. The germline gives CDR1 SGHTA, CDR2 FQGNSA. The germline V and J ends were trimmed by 2 bases and 0 bases, with 8 bases remaining between them. The CDR3 reads CASSLTPLAKNIQYF. In DNA form, the CDR3 reads TGTGCCAGCAGCTTAACTCCCCTAGCCAAAAACATTCAGTACTTC.

The chain employs TRBV10-3 and TRBJ2-1; 10 nucleotides line up with TRBD2. The CDR3 is 14 residues long. Germline-derived CDR1 and CDR2 are ENHRY and SYGVKD. The V and J ends lost 4 bases and 8 bases, in that order; junction bases with no gene match: 5. CDR3 DNA: TGTGCCATCAGTGCTAGCGGGAGTATCGATGAGCAGTTCTTC. Protein sequence: CAISASGSIDEQFF.

This chain joins TRBV28 and TRBJ2-7; 11 bases are shared with TRBD1. CDR3 size: 13 residues. V lost 6 bases, J lost 6 bases, and 4 bases stayed unmatched. Germline loops: CDR1 MDHEN, CDR2 SYDVKM. The CDR3 spells CASRGQGAREQYF. DNA for the CDR3: TGTGCCAGCAGAGGACAGGGGGCCCGCGAGCAGTACTTC.

This sequence joins TRBV10-3 and TRBJ2-1; 8 nucleotides line up with TRBD1. This CDR3 has 14 residues. From germline, CDR1 is ENHRY and CDR2 SYGVKD. V lost 7 bases, J lost 5 bases, and 7 bases stayed unmatched. The CDR3 region has the DNA TGTGCCATCAATACTGACAGGGGTAACAATGAGCAGTTCTTC. Translation: CAINTDRGNNEQFF.

The CDR3 region is CASSLRDRGSDEQYF. In nucleotides, the CDR3 is TGCGCCAGCAGCTTGAGGGACAGGGGGTCCGACGAGCAGTACTTC. The V and J genes are TRBV5-1 and TRBJ2-7; 11 bases agree with TRBD1. The ends lost 1 base at V and 5 bases at J; junction bases unmatched: 5. Germline assignment: CDR1 SGHRS and CDR2 YFSETQ. The CDR3 is 15 amino acids.

The chain recombines TRBV6-5 with TRBJ1-3, with D uncertain. Germline lookup yields CDR1 MNHEY and CDR2 SVGAGI. Trimming stripped 0 bases from V and 2 bases from J, with 5 bases between. CDR3 size: 14 residues. The CDR3: CASSYSRAGNTIYF. The CDR3 nucleotides read TGTGCCAGCAGTTACTCGAGGGCTGGAAACACCATATATTTT.

CDR3 DNA: TGTGCCAGCAGTTACTCGATTCAAGGGGATGGATATGGCTACACCTTC. It codes for CASSYSIQGDGYGYTF. This chain links TRBV6-5 with TRBJ1-2, with D possibly being TRBD1 (5 bases). Trimming took off 0 bases at V and 5 bases at J, with 16 bases between the two ends. The CDR3 loop spans 16 amino acids. Germline V gives CDR1 MNHEY, CDR2 SVGAGI.

Here the CDR3 reads CASSLEQGNTEAFF. DNA of the CDR3: TGTGCCAGCTCACTAGAACAGGGGAACACTGAAGCTTTCTTT. This chain uses TRBV18 with TRBJ1-1; D might be TRBD1 (6 bases). The germline V gene encodes CDR1 KGHSH and CDR2 LQKENI. This CDR3 spans 14 amino acids. V was trimmed by 4 bases and J by 1 base, leaving 10 bases between them.